This section outlines one TCR beta chain sequence together with its context. What antigen it recognizes has not been identified. No clone much larger than this one lies a single base away; base qualities are absent. This entry comes from a study of cytomegalovirus exposure and HLA in healthy donors (dated by TCRdb to about 2017). Background on the whole study: An earlier analysis of more than 550 of the donors reported roughly 300 Gb of sequence data and about 120 million unique TCR beta sequences obtained from about 170 million T cells. The study was designed to test whether signatures of past pathogen exposure could be identified by cataloging public T cell receptors. Rather than using new phenotypic data, the later analysis identified candidate immune exposures from TCR beta sequences and from how often those sequences occurred across donors. The genetic ancestry cluster associated with self-reported Caucasian donors included approximately 85% of the 300 to 450 genotyped donors. The study used immunosequencing to profile the T cell repertoires of 600 to 850 subjects and linked those repertoires to cytomegalovirus serostatus. A later analysis re-examined previously published TCR beta repertoires from just over 650 donors and added high-resolution HLA genotyping to investigate patterns of TCR occurrence. Donor age, sex, ethnicity and CMV serostatus were compiled alongside the repertoire data. Both class I and class II loci were covered by HLA typing, at four-digit resolution. Roughly 5 DR-DQ haplotypes were handled as single units for association and clustering, since linkage in the cohort was strong. Every repertoire in the discovery cohort had been generated on one and the same sequencing platform. Roughly 300 gigabases of sequencing data and approximately 85 million unique TCR sequences were included in an early release covering 550 to 800 HLA-typed donors. The number of typed donors differed by locus: roughly 629-640 for A, B, C, DRB1 and DQB1; some 500 for DQA1; 606 for DPA1; and 400 to 480 for DPB1. An earlier analysis of around 580 of the donors used high-throughput TCR beta sequencing to judge whether each TCR beta V gene segment behaved as functional or pseudogenic. In a later genetic analysis, genome-wide SNP genotypes for about three fifths of the 666 donors were used, and that subset was treated as a discovery cohort. Besides the first cohort of roughly 640 subjects, a separate validation cohort made up of about 120 different subjects was used. To predict cytomegalovirus infection status, the study brought together high-throughput TCR immunosequencing, statistical association of individual TCRs with disease status, and machine learning. Among roughly 400 genotyped donors of the cohort, an average of around 220,000 unique TCR beta nucleotide sequences was sequenced per donor, of which about 19% were non-productive.

The cohort comprised 710 or so healthy bone marrow donors. Cohort members were all nominally healthy when sampled, although unrecorded immune exposures were likely present. The donor was CMV seropositive and belonged to the group of 250 to 300 seropositive cohort members. A peripheral blood sample was provided by each donor, and peripheral blood mononuclear cells were used for TCR beta sequencing. Genomic DNA extraction from the blood cell samples was performed with the Qiagen DNeasy Blood Extraction Kit. The library was prepared using the immunoSEQ multiplex PCR assay. The multiplex PCR relied on a mix of 60 forward primers for TCR Vbeta segments and 13 reverse primers for TCR Jbeta segments. Amplification of the CDR3 region of rearranged TCR beta genes was performed with a multiplex PCR assay on genomic DNA. The amplified TCR beta libraries were sequenced on the Illumina HiSeq System as 87-base-pair reads. Concerning the study's data processing: A later analysis tallied approximately 87 million unique TCR beta chains across the approximately 670 repertoires, and about 10 million of those chains were shared by two or more donors. Raw reads were error-corrected and collapsed into unique sequences by a nearest-neighbor algorithm in which closely related sequences were merged to remove PCR and sequencing errors. To assign V, D and J gene segments, CDR3 sequences were aligned to IMGT reference sequences. Each retained sequence needed at least a six-nucleotide match to both a V gene segment and a J gene segment. Rearrangements were called productive when the CDR3 lacked stop codons and stayed in frame with V and J; all others were non-productive. Following IMGT convention, CDR3 was defined as the stretch from the second conserved V-encoded cysteine to the conserved J-encoded phenylalanine. The earlier analysis of some 540 of the donors excluded any sequence lacking an unambiguous match to a single V gene segment. In an earlier analysis of approximately 560 of the donors, a V segment was called functional when productive rearrangements were above 56.7%, and segregating when the standard deviation between donors exceeded 5%. A statistical classification framework was built to diagnose cytomegalovirus status from the catalog of TCR beta chain sequences. V and J gene assignment, in a later analysis, came from comparing TCR nucleotide sequences with IMGT/GENE-DB human TR gene sequences. The TCRdist pipeline was used in a later analysis to assign CDR3 sequences and most-parsimonious VDJ recombination scenarios. A later analysis defined each TCR beta chain by its CDR3 amino acid sequence plus V-gene family, and excluded reads lacking a unique V-gene family. In a later analysis, approximately 590 highly shared, low-generation-probability nucleotide sequences were removed to address suspected cross-contamination and a sequencing artifact. In a later analysis, a clonal expansion index for each public chain was calculated from normalized within-repertoire ranks of inferred template counts. A later analysis computed generation probabilities with a VDJ recombination model fitted to out-of-frame rearrangements, and checked the results against IGoR. In a later analysis, TCR-TCR, TCR-HLA and TCR-CMV co-occurrence was scored with hypergeometric tests, and a repertoire-size bias correction was applied to TCR pairs. To estimate false discovery rates, a later analysis permuted the HLA or CMV assignments 20 times. A later analysis grouped co-occurring TCRs with DBSCAN, adding TCRdist sequence similarity when clustering within HLA-allele-positive subsets. Co-occurrence clustering excluded repertoires with fewer than 30,000 or more than 120,000 public chains, plus five with anomalous nucleotide sharing. Not all clones reach the TCRdb copy of this immuneACCESS table, which keeps in-frame sequences only. Checked studies attribute under half of the gap to unresolved V genes and leave the rest unexplained. V, J and clone size reflect that table, while D and trimming were determined from the DNA. The sample table contains some 140,000 clones; only one count was recorded for about 9.1% of them. The top ten hold roughly 6.4% of the sample.

Looking up the germline V gene yields CDR1 ENHRY and CDR2 SYGVKD. Here V drops 6 bases and J drops 3 bases, and the junction holds 6 bases not matched to any gene. From cysteine to phenylalanine, the CDR3 is 15 amino acids long. Only CDR3 DNA remains: 45 bases, in frame from the first base. General conclusions and limits of the study: HLA typing was unavailable for some donors at each locus, so association tests used only the typed subset. A later analysis associated about 17,000 TCR beta sequences with specific HLA alleles at a false discovery rate of 0.05. According to a later analysis, TCR association rates differed among HLA loci, with DRB1 alleles showing the most associated TCRs and HLA-C alleles showing the fewest. While some public TCRs were present in many individuals, most TCR sequences turned up only very rarely across donors. A later analysis found that most CMV-associated TCR beta chains appeared HLA-restricted, with HLA associations seemingly driven largely by CMV exposure. In a later analysis, several top co-occurrence clusters were reported to appear linked to parvovirus B19, influenza, CMV and Epstein-Barr virus. The only immune exposure information available for the cohort was CMV serostatus. Assigning TCR associations to individual alleles was difficult when HLA alleles, especially DR and DQ, strongly co-occurred. A group of highly shared sequence variants was considered likely to be a technical artifact of the sequencing pipeline. V-gene and J-gene trimming of TCR beta chains was associated with a missense DCLRE1C variant in a later genetic analysis, and the association was replicated in an independent cohort. The classifier was reported to diagnose cytomegalovirus status with high specificity and sensitivity in both the original and validation cohorts. This cohort had only TCR beta chains sequenced, and the lack of alpha or paired-chain data limited which features could be detected. Some IMGT-functional V segments, including TRBV6-2 and TRBV6-3, could not be told apart with the 87-base-pair reads, so those segments were excluded. A further reported finding was that TCR beta sequences accurately predicted the HLA-A and HLA-B alleles for most subjects in the first cohort. A later genetic analysis reported fewer N-insertions in productive TCRs among donors in an Asian-associated ancestry cluster than the roughly 700-donor mean. It was suggested by the authors that the approach could potentially be generalized to other disease states and immunological phenotypes. In an earlier analysis of 587 of the donors, most TCR beta V segments appeared in productive rearrangements about 87% or about 30% of the time, broadly matching IMGT annotations. In a later analysis, HLA-associated TCR beta chains were found to be more clonally expanded and to have lower generation probabilities than equally common non-associated chains. Sequencing depth was assumed to be roughly uniform across donors in the presence/absence analyses, though that assumption may not hold. Some 15 rarely observed V segments, including chromosome 9 orphons, were excluded from the earlier analysis of approximately 500 of the donors because counts were too low. A total of fewer than 200 TCR beta chains were listed by the study as associated with cytomegalovirus. Linkage disequilibrium might explain the correlated functional status among segregating V segments, but an unknown experimental factor could not be excluded. A few of the identified cytomegalovirus-associated TCR beta chains were confirmed in vitro to be specific for cytomegalovirus antigens.

Sequenced input: PBMCs. The receptor was derived from a woman aged 35 to 49 in good health and CMV-seropositive. The sequence joins TRBV10-3 to TRBJ1-5; TRBD1 matches 9 bases in the middle. The CDR3 corresponds to CAIRAGQGLNQPQHF. The nucleotides read TGTGCCATCAGAGCGGGACAGGGCCTCAATCAGCCCCAGCATTTT.